Below, one TCR beta chain is given with its context. This entry is derived from a study of shared clonotypes between healthy human individuals. TCRdb's table, derived via immunoSEQ multiplex PCR, lists solely in-frame clones and lacks some. Of some 650,000 clones in the sample, around 97% were seen once. It was into CD45RA+ naive and CD45RA-negative memory subsets that the CD4+ cells were split. The germline V and J ends were trimmed by 2 bases and 0 bases, with 18 bases remaining between them. Germline V gene data show CDR1 as SGDLS and CDR2 as YYNGEE. This CDR3 has 17 amino acids. Sequencing was performed on naive CD4+ T cells sorted from blood. This sample's subset: CD45RA+ positively selected. The chain has TRBV9 and TRBJ2-7, with TRBD2 as a possible D gene (5 bases). The TCR was taken from a woman in her 30s in good health. CDR3 DNA: TGTGCCAGCAGCGTCTCACCGGGATCTCAAAGCTCCTACGAGCAGTACTTC. This codes for CASSVSPGSQSSYEQYF. The full variable domain, with the rest looked up from reference TRBV9 and TRBJ2-7, is DSGVTQTPKHLITATGQRVTLRCSPRSGDLSVYWYQQSLDQGLQFLIQYYNGEERAKGNILERFSAQQFPDLHSELNLSSLELGDSALYFCASSVSPGSQSSYEQYFGPGTRLTVT.